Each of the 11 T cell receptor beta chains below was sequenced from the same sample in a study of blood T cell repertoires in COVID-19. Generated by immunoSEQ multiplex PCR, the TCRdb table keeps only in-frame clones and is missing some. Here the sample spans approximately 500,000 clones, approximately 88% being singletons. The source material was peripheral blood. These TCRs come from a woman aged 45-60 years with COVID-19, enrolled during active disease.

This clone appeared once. CDR3 DNA sequence: TGTGCCAGCAGTGATACAGGGTACAATCAGCCCCAGCATTTT. It specifies CASSDTGYNQPQHF. This chain connects TRBV6-6 to TRBJ1-5; possible D gene TRBD1, 6 bases. V lost 5 bases, J lost 3 bases, and 11 bases lay in between. The length of the CDR3 is 14 residues. Germline CDR1 and CDR2: MNHNY and SVGAGI (reference sequence).

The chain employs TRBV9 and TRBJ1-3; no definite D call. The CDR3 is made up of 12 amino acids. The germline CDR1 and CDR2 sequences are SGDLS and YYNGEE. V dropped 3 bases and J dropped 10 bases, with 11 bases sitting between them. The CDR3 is CASSATPRTIYF. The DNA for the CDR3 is TGTGCCAGCAGCGCAACCCCGCGGACCATATATTTT.

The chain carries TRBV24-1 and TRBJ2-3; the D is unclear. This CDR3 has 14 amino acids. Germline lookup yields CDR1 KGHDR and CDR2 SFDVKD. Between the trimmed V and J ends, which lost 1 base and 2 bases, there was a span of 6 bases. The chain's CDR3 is CATSDFLFTDTQYF. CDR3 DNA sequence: TGTGCCACCAGTGATTTCCTATTCACAGATACGCAGTATTTT.

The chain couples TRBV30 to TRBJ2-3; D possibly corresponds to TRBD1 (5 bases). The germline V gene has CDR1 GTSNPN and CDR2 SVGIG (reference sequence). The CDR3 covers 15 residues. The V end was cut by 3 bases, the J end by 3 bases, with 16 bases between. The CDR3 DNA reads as TGTGCCTGGAGCGTAGATGGCAGGGCTACAGATACGCAGTATTTT. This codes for CAWSVDGRATDTQYF.

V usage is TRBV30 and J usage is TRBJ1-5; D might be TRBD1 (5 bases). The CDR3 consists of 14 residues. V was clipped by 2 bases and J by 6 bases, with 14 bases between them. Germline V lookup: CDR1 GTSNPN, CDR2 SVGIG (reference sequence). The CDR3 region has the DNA TGTGCCTGGAGTCCGGGCAGGGCTGGTCAGCCCCAGCATTTT. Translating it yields CAWSPGRAGQPQHF.

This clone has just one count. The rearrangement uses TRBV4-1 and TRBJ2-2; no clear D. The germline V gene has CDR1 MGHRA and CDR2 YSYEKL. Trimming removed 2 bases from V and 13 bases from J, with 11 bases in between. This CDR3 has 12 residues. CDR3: CASSQSTERLFF. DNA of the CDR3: TGCGCCAGCAGCCAATCGACTGAACGGCTGTTTTTT.

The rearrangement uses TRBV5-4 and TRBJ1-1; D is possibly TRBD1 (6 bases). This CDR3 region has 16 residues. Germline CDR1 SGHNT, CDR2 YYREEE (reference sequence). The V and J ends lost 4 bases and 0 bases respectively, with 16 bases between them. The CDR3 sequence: CASSVVGAVVNTEAFF. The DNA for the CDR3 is TGTGCCAGCAGCGTTGTGGGGGCGGTGGTGAACACTGAAGCTTTCTTT.

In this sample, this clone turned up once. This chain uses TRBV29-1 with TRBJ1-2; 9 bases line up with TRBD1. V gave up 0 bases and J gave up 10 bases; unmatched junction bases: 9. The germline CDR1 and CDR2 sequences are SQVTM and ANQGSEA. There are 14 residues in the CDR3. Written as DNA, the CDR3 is TGCAGCGTTGAAGATCTTGGACAGGGGATAATCTACACCTTC. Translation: CSVEDLGQGIIYTF.

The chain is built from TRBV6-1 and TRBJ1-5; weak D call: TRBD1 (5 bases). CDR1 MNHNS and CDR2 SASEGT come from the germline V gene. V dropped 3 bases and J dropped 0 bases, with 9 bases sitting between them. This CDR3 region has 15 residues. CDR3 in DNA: TGTGCCAGCAGTGACCTAGGGGTTAGCAATCAGCCCCAGCATTTT. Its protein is CASSDLGVSNQPQHF.

CDR3 sequence: CASSSGQSNEKLFF. In DNA form, the CDR3 reads TGTGCCAGCAGTTCGGGACAATCTAATGAAAAACTGTTTTTT. The rearrangement links TRBV6-5 to TRBJ1-4, with a possible D match to TRBD1 (6 bases). The germline V and J ends were trimmed by 4 bases and 3 bases, with 9 bases remaining between them. This CDR3 comprises 14 residues. Looked up from germline, CDR1 is MNHEY and CDR2 is SVGAGI.

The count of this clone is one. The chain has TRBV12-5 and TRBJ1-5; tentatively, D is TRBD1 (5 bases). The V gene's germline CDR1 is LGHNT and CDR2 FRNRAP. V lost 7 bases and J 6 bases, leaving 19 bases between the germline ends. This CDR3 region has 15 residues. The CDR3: CASALPGGSGQPQHF. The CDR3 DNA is TGTGCTAGTGCCCTACCTGGGGGGTCGGGTCAGCCCCAGCATTTT.